This T cell receptor beta chain was captured by sequencing in a study of a mutant IDH1 vaccine in newly diagnosed glioma. Study as a whole: The sex distribution of treated patients was approximately 62% male and approximately 40% female, with a mean age of roughly 40 years. Patients arrived already treated with radiotherapy, temozolomide, or both, most having had both.

Points from the study as a whole: The occurrence of vaccine-induced immune responses was seen in 93.3% of patients.

Per germline, CDR1 KGHSH and CDR2 LQKENI. This CDR3 has 15 amino acids. V gave up 0 bases and J gave up 6 bases, with 12 bases separating them. Time point described: baseline, week 1 (first vaccination visit). As to treatment: pre-vaccination baseline after standard-of-care therapy. Newly diagnosed WHO grade 3 or 4 IDH1-mutant, ATRX-lost astrocytomas were identified in the donors. The repertoire was sequenced with immunoSEQ multiplex PCR; TCRdb's copy has only in-frame clones and lacks some. The repertoire includes tens of thousands of clones, around 82% of them detected once, and around 7.4% sits in the top ten. About this clone: The antigen is not known.

The material sequenced was PBMCs, taken from a glioma patient treated with radiotherapy, temozolomide or both. This clonotype was obtained from a woman aged 45-65 years with glioma. This chain connects TRBV18 to TRBJ2-1; D is unclear. The CDR3 is CASSPPGGTRNEQFF. The CDR3, as DNA: TGTGCCAGCTCACCACCGGGTGGAACTCGCAATGAGCAGTTCTTC.